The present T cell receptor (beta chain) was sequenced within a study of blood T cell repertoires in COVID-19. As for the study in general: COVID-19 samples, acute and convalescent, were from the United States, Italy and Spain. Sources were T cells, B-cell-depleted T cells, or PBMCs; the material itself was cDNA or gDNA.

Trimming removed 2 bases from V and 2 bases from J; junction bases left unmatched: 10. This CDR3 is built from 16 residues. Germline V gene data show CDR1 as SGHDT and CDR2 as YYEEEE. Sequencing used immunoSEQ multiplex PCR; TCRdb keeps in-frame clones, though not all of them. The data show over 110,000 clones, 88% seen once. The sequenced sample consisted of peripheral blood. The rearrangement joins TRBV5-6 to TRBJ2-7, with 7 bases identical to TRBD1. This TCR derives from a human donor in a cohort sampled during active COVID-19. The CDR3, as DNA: TGTGCCAGCAGCTTCCGAAGGGACAGTAAACCCTACGAGCAGTACTTC. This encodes CASSFRRDSKPYEQYF.